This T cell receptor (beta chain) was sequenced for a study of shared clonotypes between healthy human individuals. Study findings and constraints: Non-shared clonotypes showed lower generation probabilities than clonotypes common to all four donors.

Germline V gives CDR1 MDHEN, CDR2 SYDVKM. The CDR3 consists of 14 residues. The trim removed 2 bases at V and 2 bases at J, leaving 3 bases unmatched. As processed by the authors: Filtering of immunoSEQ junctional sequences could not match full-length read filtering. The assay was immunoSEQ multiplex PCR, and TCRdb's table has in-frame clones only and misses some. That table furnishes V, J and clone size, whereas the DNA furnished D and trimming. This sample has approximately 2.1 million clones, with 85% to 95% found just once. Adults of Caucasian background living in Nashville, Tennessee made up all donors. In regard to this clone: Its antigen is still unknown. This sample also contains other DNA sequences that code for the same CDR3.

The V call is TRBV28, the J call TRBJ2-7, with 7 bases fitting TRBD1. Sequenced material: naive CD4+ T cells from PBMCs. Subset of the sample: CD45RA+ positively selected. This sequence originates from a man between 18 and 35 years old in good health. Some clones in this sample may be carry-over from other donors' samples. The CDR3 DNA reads TGTGCCAGCAGTTTAGCAGGGGGTGCCTACGAGCAGTACTTC. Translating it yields CASSLAGGAYEQYF.